These 27 T cell receptor beta chains were sequenced from one sample in a study of T-cell reconstitution after alpha-beta-depleted transplantation in children. As it was prepared, the TCRbeta library received unique molecular identifiers. TCRdb reprocessed the PCR reads via MiXCR and lists one record per CDR3 protein. The sample lists hundreds of thousands of distinct CDR3 sequences, 10% to 15% occurring once. This material consisted of PBMCs, mostly from graft donor cells, taken 360 days after TCRalphabeta/CD19-depleted stem cell transplant. These receptors originate from a male patient aged 5 to 17 who had a stem cell transplant for acute myeloid leukemia, so the T cells may come from the graft donor.

V usage is TRBV20-1 and J usage is TRBJ2-3; 7 nucleotides match TRBD2. Trimming took 0 bases from V and 6 from J; bases not matched to a gene: 9. The CDR3 spans 15 residues. Germline CDR1 and CDR2: DFQATT and SNEGSKA (reference sequence). CDR3 in amino acids: CSARELAAAADTQYF. The CDR3 DNA reads as TGCAGTGCTAGAGAGCTAGCGGCAGCAGCGGATACGCAGTATTTT.

The DNA of the CDR3 is TGTGCCAGCAGCTACCCGGGACAGGTAGGGACCACCTACAATGAGCAGTTCTTC. Translated: CASSYPGQVGTTYNEQFF. J is TRBJ2-1 and V is TRBV5-6; TRBD1 agrees at 8 bases. Germline CDR1 reads SGHDT; CDR2 reads YYEEEE. The CDR3 runs to 18 residues. J lost 2 bases, V lost 3 bases, and 13 bases had no gene match.

The chain has TRBV29-1 and TRBJ2-5; D could derive from TRBD1 or TRBD2 (5 bases each). This CDR3 has 13 residues. Germline V gives CDR1 SQVTM, CDR2 ANQGSEA. Trimming removed 6 bases at V and 1 base at J, with 12 bases between. Here the CDR3 reads CSVPGRSQETQYF. The CDR3 nucleotides read TGCAGCGTACCGGGACGGTCCCAAGAGACCCAGTACTTC.

This clonotype was detected many times. The rearrangement joins TRBV14 to TRBJ1-4, with D possibly matching TRBD1 (6 bases). Between the trimmed V and J ends, which lost 4 bases and 7 bases, there was a span of 13 bases. This CDR3 comprises 14 residues. CDR1 is SGHDN, CDR2 FVKESK, per germline. CDR3 nucleotides: TGTGCCAGCAGCCTTGCCAGGGGTGGTGAAAAACTGTTTTTT. This codes for CASSLARGGEKLFF.

The chain combines TRBV10-3 with TRBJ2-5; weak D call: TRBD2 (5 bases). The V gene lost 6 bases and the J gene lost 5 bases, with 19 bases spanning the gap. The CDR3 totals 15 residues. Germline CDR1 and CDR2: ENHRY and SYGVKD. CDR3 region: CAISFQDRTGETQYF. The CDR3 DNA follows: TGTGCCATCAGCTTCCAGGACCGGACGGGGGAGACCCAGTACTTC.

The V call is TRBV20-1, the J call TRBJ1-6, with 8 bases identical to TRBD1. The CDR3 is 14 residues long. From germline, CDR1 is DFQATT and CDR2 SNEGSKA (reference sequence). The V gene end was trimmed by 5 bases and the J gene end by 14 bases; junction bases not matched to a gene: 14. The chain's CDR3 is CSAVDRGGIGALHF. The CDR3 coding sequence is TGCAGTGCTGTAGACAGGGGAGGAATTGGGGCCCTCCACTTT.

This clonotype was observed at least ten times. The V call is TRBV29-1, the J call TRBJ2-3; TRBD2 aligns across 7 bases. CDR1 and CDR2 from the germline V gene are SQVTM and ANQGSEA. Trimming at V came to 0 bases and at J to 2 bases, leaving 8 bases not matched to a gene. This CDR3 contains 16 residues. The CDR3 DNA reads as TGCAGCGTTGAAGAATGGGACGGGAGGTCCACAGATACGCAGTATTTT. This translates into CSVEEWDGRSTDTQYF.

This clonotype has a count of ten or more. The chain couples TRBV9 to TRBJ2-7; the D gene could be TRBD1 or TRBD2 (5 bases each). The CDR3 consists of 15 residues. Trimming pared 3 bases from V and 0 bases from J, leaving 13 bases between. Germline V gene sequence: CDR1 SGDLS, CDR2 YYNGEE. The chain's CDR3 is CASSEQPGPSYEQYF. The CDR3 bases are TGTGCCAGCAGCGAACAGCCGGGGCCCTCCTACGAGCAGTACTTC.

There are a few counts of this clonotype. The chain uses TRBV5-1 and TRBJ2-2; maybe TRBD2 (5 bases). V lost 3 bases and J 3 bases, leaving 9 bases between the germline ends. This CDR3 spans 14 amino acids. From germline, CDR1 is SGHRS and CDR2 YFSETQ. The CDR3 region has the DNA TGCGCCAGCAGCTACCAGCGGTACACCGGGGAGCTGTTTTTT. Translating gives CASSYQRYTGELFF.

This clonotype was picked up a small number of times. The V call is TRBV5-1, the J call TRBJ2-1; TRBD2 aligns across 12 bases. V lost 4 bases and J lost 4; bases outside the gene matches: 6. This CDR3 is 16 amino acids long. Germline-derived CDR1 and CDR2 are SGHRS and YFSETQ. The CDR3 DNA follows: TGCGCCAGCAGCCGATCTAGCGGGAGGGCTTACAATGAGCAGTTCTTC. Encoded protein: CASSRSSGRAYNEQFF.

The V and J genes are TRBV5-1 and TRBJ1-2; no definite D call. This CDR3 region has 14 residues. The ends were cut back, 4 bases at V and 7 bases at J, with 17 bases in the middle. The germline gives CDR1 SGHRS, CDR2 YFSETQ. The CDR3 DNA is TGCGCCAGCAGCCCCGGGATAGTTGGGAGTGGCTACACCTTC. Translating it yields CASSPGIVGSGYTF.

Ten or more counts support this clonotype. This sequence joins TRBV10-3 and TRBJ2-7, with 10 bases that match TRBD1. Germline values: CDR1 ENHRY, CDR2 SYGVKD. The trim removed 3 bases at V and 2 bases at J, leaving 4 bases unmatched. This CDR3 has 15 residues. CDR3 protein: CAISDPGQGTYEQYF. CDR3 nucleotides: TGTGCCATCAGTGACCCGGGACAGGGGACCTACGAGCAGTACTTC.

This clonotype turned up a few times. This rearrangement joins TRBV6-2 or TRBV6-3 to TRBJ2-1, with TRBD2 matching 14 bases. Germline V gene sequence: CDR1 MNHEY, CDR2 SVGEGT. The length of the CDR3 is 14 residues. The J segment lost 12 bases and the V segment lost 2 bases, leaving 3 bases of the junction unmatched. The CDR3 nucleotides are TGTGCCAGCAGTTACCCGGGACTAGCGGGAGCGCAGTTCTTC. Translation: CASSYPGLAGAQFF.

The table lists this clonotype with many counts. The chain uses TRBV20-1 and TRBJ2-7, with 14 bases aligning to TRBD2. V shed 5 bases and J 9 bases; nucleotides not matched to a gene: 9. Germline CDR1 is DFQATT and CDR2 is SNEGSKA (reference sequence). The CDR3 consists of 14 residues. CDR3 bases: TGCAGTGCTCCCCCTGGACTAGCGGGAGGTGTGCAGTACTTC. Its translation is CSAPPGLAGGVQYF.

The CDR3 protein is CATSRVRGFGINTGELFF. The CDR3 nucleotides read TGTGCCACCAGCAGAGTTAGGGGCTTCGGGATTAACACCGGGGAGCTGTTTTTT. The gene calls are TRBV15 and TRBJ2-2, with D possibly called TRBD1 or TRBD2 (5 bases each). Trimming left V 1 base short and J 2 bases short, with 17 bases between. Per the germline V gene, CDR1 is LNHNV and CDR2 is YYDKDF (reference sequence). The CDR3 totals 18 residues.

This clonotype was counted a few times. This chain uses TRBV20-1 with TRBJ2-7; D ambiguous. V dropped 6 bases and J dropped 6 bases, with 15 bases sitting between them. CDR3 size: 12 residues. Germline V gene sequence: CDR1 DFQATT, CDR2 SNEGSKA (reference sequence). The CDR3 reads CSAPKALTEQYF. As DNA, the CDR3 is TGCAGTGCCCCGAAGGCTCTAACCGAGCAGTACTTC.

This clonotype was picked up many times. The rearrangement joins TRBV4-3 to TRBJ1-1, with a possible D match to TRBD1 (5 bases). This CDR3 region has 14 residues. The V end was cut by 3 bases, the J end by 3 bases, with 11 bases between. Per germline, CDR1 LGHNA and CDR2 YSLEER. Written as DNA, the CDR3 is TGCGCCAGCAGCCAGGTAGACAGAGACACTGAAGCTTTCTTT. Protein: CASSQVDRDTEAFF.

The rearrangement links TRBV5-5 to TRBJ2-1; D uncertain. The CDR3 length is 15 residues. V dropped 0 bases and J dropped 2 bases, with 9 bases sitting between them. Germline CDR1 SGHKS, CDR2 YYEKEE (reference sequence). The CDR3 nucleotides read TGTGCCAGCAGCTTGGGGACCACCCCCTACAATGAGCAGTTCTTC. It codes for CASSLGTTPYNEQFF.

Ten or more counts support this clonotype. This rearrangement joins TRBV6-6 to TRBJ2-7, with D unresolved. Germline-derived CDR1 and CDR2 are MNHNY and SVGAGI (reference sequence). V was clipped by 5 bases and J by 0 bases, with 8 bases between them. The CDR3 is made up of 13 amino acids. CDR3 in DNA: TGTGCCAGCAGTCGGACGAGCTCCTACGAGCAGTACTTC. The encoded protein is CASSRTSSYEQYF.

This sequence joins TRBV7-9 and TRBJ2-1; D perhaps matches TRBD1 (5 bases). The CDR3 is 15 residues long. Deletions cut 0 bases from V and 8 bases from J, with 14 bases between. Looked up from germline, CDR1 is SEHNR and CDR2 is FQNEAQ (reference sequence). The CDR3 region has the DNA TGTGCCAGCAGCTTAGCCCAAGGTAGCAGGGATGAGCAGTTCTTC. Translating it yields CASSLAQGSRDEQFF.

This clonotype was detected once. This CDR3 is CASSFSGGLGEQYF. The CDR3 DNA sequence: TGTGCCAGCAGCTTTAGCGGGGGGCTCGGGGAGCAGTACTTC. The chain carries TRBV7-2 and TRBJ2-7; 10 bases fit TRBD2. Germline values: CDR1 SGHTA, CDR2 FQGNSA. V gave up 3 bases and J gave up 7 bases; unmatched junction bases: 6. This CDR3 spans 14 amino acids.

This clonotype was observed a few times. The chain has TRBV5-1 and TRBJ2-7, with 10 bases fitting TRBD2. V lost 0 bases, J lost 4 bases, and 7 bases stayed unmatched. This CDR3 is built from 16 residues. Per the germline V gene, CDR1 is SGHRS and CDR2 is YFSETQ. CDR3: CASSLARTSGKYEQYF. The CDR3, as DNA: TGCGCCAGCAGCTTGGCTCGAACTAGCGGGAAATACGAGCAGTACTTC.

In this sample, this clonotype turned up many times. This chain links TRBV12-3 or TRBV12-4 with TRBJ2-7, with a tentative D call TRBD1 (5 bases). The ends were cut back, 3 bases at V and 5 bases at J, with 17 bases in the middle. CDR3 length equals 15 residues. The CDR3 loop reads CASSFNGQGDDEQYF. The CDR3 region has the DNA TGTGCCAGCAGTTTTAATGGGCAGGGTGACGACGAGCAGTACTTC.

This clonotype was seen only a few times. This sequence joins TRBV29-1 and TRBJ2-7; 7 bases are a match to TRBD2. In germline, CDR1 is SQVTM, CDR2 ANQGSEA. V trimming: 3 bases; J trimming: 5 bases; junction bases outside the gene matches: 7. The CDR3 totals 13 residues. This CDR3 reads CSVEKVAGHEQYF. CDR3 bases: TGCAGCGTTGAGAAGGTAGCGGGCCACGAGCAGTACTTC.

The J gene is TRBJ2-7, the V gene TRBV1; TRBD1 is taken as the D call from the table, unchecked against the DNA. TRBV1 counts as a pseudogene. The CDR3 length is 14 residues. The CDR3 here is CTSSQRRRGDEQYF. CDR3 bases: TGCACCAGCAGCCAACGACGGAGGGGCGACGAGCAGTACTTC.

The chain is built from TRBV5-1 and TRBJ2-2; 7 bases align to TRBD2. Trimming cost V 3 bases and J 4 bases; bases outside gene matches: 9. This CDR3 has 16 residues. Germline CDR1 and CDR2: SGHRS and YFSETQ. CDR3 DNA: TGCGCCAGCAGCTCGGATGTGGGGAGGGTCACCGGGGAGCTGTTTTTT. Residues: CASSSDVGRVTGELFF.

The chain recombines TRBV12-3 or TRBV12-4 with TRBJ2-3; D might be TRBD1 or TRBD2, each matching 5 bases. Trimming shortened V by 6 bases and J by 6 bases, and 19 bases separated the two germline ends. This CDR3 is 15 amino acids long. The CDR3 protein is CASRSGSSEFDTQYF. DNA for the CDR3: TGTGCCAGCAGATCAGGGAGTTCCGAGTTCGATACGCAGTATTTT.